This T cell receptor (beta chain) comes out of a study of vaccination and CD4 T cells after COVID-19. Trimming removed 1 base at V and 1 base at J, with 10 bases between. CDR3 size: 15 residues. Germline CDR1 and CDR2: MGHRA and YSYEKL. One entry per CDR3 protein, called by TCRdb with MiXCR from the PCR reads. The data hold 25,000 or so distinct CDR3 sequences, with approximately 49% observed a single time. This sample's time point: late sampling 161 to 241 days after vaccination in three convalescent patients. Material: CD4+ T cells from blood, obtained about 7 months after SARS-CoV-2 vaccination. The genes are TRBV4-1 and TRBJ2-5; D is possibly TRBD1 (5 bases). This receptor was identified in a human donor who had recovered from COVID-19. CDR3 region: CASSQASRGQETQYF. Here the CDR3 DNA reads TGCGCCAGCAGCCAAGCGAGTAGGGGCCAAGAGACCCAGTACTTC.